These 3 T cell receptor beta chains were sequenced from one sample in a study of blood T cell repertoires in COVID-19. Sequencing was performed with immunoSEQ multiplex PCR; in TCRdb, only in-frame clones are kept and a portion is missing. The sample lists about 180,000 clones, about 81% occurring once. The source material was peripheral blood. All receptors come from a woman of 80 years or more with COVID-19, enrolled during active disease.

This clone was observed a single time. This chain connects TRBV10-3 to TRBJ1-1; D unresolved. Germline V gives CDR1 ENHRY, CDR2 SYGVKD. The CDR3 extends over 12 amino acids. Trimming removed 3 bases at V and 0 bases at J, with 2 bases between. This CDR3 reads CAISDMNTEAFF. DNA of the CDR3: TGTGCCATCAGTGATATGAACACTGAAGCTTTCTTT.

This clone was counted only a few times. This chain uses TRBV4-1 with TRBJ1-4; weak D call: TRBD1 (5 bases). Germline CDR1 reads MGHRA; CDR2 reads YSYEKL. The CDR3 runs to 15 residues. Trimming took off 7 bases at V and 7 bases at J, with 19 bases between the two ends. The CDR3 sequence: CASTTFWDLGEKLFF. The DNA of the CDR3 is TGCGCCAGCACCACCTTTTGGGACTTAGGTGAAAAACTGTTTTTT.

This rearrangement joins TRBV5-8 to TRBJ2-1; no reliable D call. CDR1 is SGHTS, CDR2 YDEGEE, per germline. The CDR3 totals 16 residues. Between the trimmed V and J ends, which lost 3 bases and 3 bases, there was a span of 16 bases. CDR3 region: CASSYARVSGYNEQFF. CDR3 coding DNA: TGTGCCAGCAGCTACGCGAGAGTCTCGGGCTACAATGAGCAGTTCTTC.